A single sample is the source of the 23 T cell receptor beta chains below, sequenced in a study of beta chain features in type 1 diabetes. What was sequenced were expressed TCRB transcripts, since all of the isolated RNA had been reverse transcribed. Only in-frame clones appear in the TCRdb table, and some are missing; sequencing was by immunoSEQ multiplex PCR. This table holds hundreds of thousands of clones, approximately 10% found once. These receptors' targets are unknown. Study-wide results and limits: TCRB CDR3s from Type 1 diabetes patients were moderately but significantly shorter in all four CD4+ subsets.

The sample comprised naive CD4+ T cells from blood. Receptor source: a man aged 25-40 years with type 1 diabetes.

V and J are TRBV7-2 and TRBJ2-5, with TRBD1 as a possible D gene (5 bases). With 1 base removed from V and 3 bases from J, the gap between germline ends came to 9 bases. The germline V gene encodes CDR1 SGHTA and CDR2 FQGNSA. The CDR3 runs 14 residues. The CDR3 DNA is TGTGCCAGCAGCTTAGTTCAAGGGGAAGAGACCCAGTACTTC. Its translation: CASSLVQGEETQYF.

This clone was seen a few times. The sample holds other DNA sequences that translate to the same CDR3. The chain uses TRBV5-6 and TRBJ1-1; D is ambiguous. Germline CDR1 SGHDT, CDR2 YYEEEE. Trimming removed 0 bases at V and 1 base at J, with 4 bases between. This CDR3 contains 13 residues. Here the CDR3 reads CASSLGRNTEAFF. Here the CDR3 DNA reads TGTGCCAGCAGCTTGGGGAGGAACACTGAAGCTTTCTTT.

V usage is TRBV5-6 and J usage is TRBJ1-6; 8 bases are a match to TRBD1. The germline gives CDR1 SGHDT, CDR2 YYEEEE. J gave up 8 bases and V 4 bases, and 8 bases lay outside the gene matches. The CDR3 runs 15 residues. Written as DNA, the CDR3 is TGTGCCAGCAGCCCCTCGGACAGGGTCTATTCACCCCTCCACTTT. Its translation is CASSPSDRVYSPLHF. Looking up the rest from reference TRBV5-6 and TRBJ1-6 gives the full variable domain: DAGVTQSPTHLIKTRGQQVTLRCSPKSGHDTVSWYQQALGQGPQFIFQYYEEEERQRGNFPDRFSGHQFPNYSSELNVNALLLGDSALYLCASSPSDRVYSPLHFGNGTRLTVT.

Here the CDR3 DNA reads TGTGCCAGCAGTGACCGGACAGGGAAAAACACTGAAGCTTTCTTT. Translating it yields CASSDRTGKNTEAFF. This chain connects TRBV25-1 to TRBJ1-1, with 8 bases that match TRBD1. Trimming took 3 bases from V and 2 from J; bases not matched to a gene: 5. The length of the CDR3 is 15 residues. Germline-derived CDR1 and CDR2 are MGHDK and SYGVNS. The entire variable domain, with the rest obtained from reference TRBV25-1 and TRBJ1-1, is as follows: EADIYQTPRYLVIGTGKKITLECSQTMGHDKMYWYQQDPGMELHLIHYSYGVNSTEKGDLSSESTVSRIRTEHFPLTLESARPSHTSQYLCASSDRTGKNTEAFFGQGTRLTVV.

The chain carries TRBV28 and TRBJ2-2; D perhaps matches TRBD2 (6 bases). V was pared by 8 bases and J by 6 bases, with 16 bases between. CDR3 length: 14 amino acids. Germline V gene lookup returns CDR1 MDHEN and CDR2 SYDVKM. CDR3 sequence reads: CASGPAGPPGELFF. CDR3 bases: TGTGCCAGCGGCCCTGCGGGGCCGCCCGGGGAGCTGTTTTTT. The full variable domain, its missing parts supplied by reference TRBV28 and TRBJ2-2, is DVKVTQSSRYLVKRTGEKVFLECVQDMDHENMFWYRQDPGLGLRLIYFSYDVKMKEKGDIPEGYSVSREKKERFSLILESASTNQTSMYLCASGPAGPPGELFFGEGSRLTVL.

J is TRBJ2-1 and V is TRBV4-1; D might be TRBD2 (7 bases). The CDR3 extends over 16 amino acids. V shed 4 bases and J shed 2 bases, with 15 bases lying between them. CDR1 is MGHRA and CDR2 is YSYEKL in the germline V gene. DNA for the CDR3: TGCGCCAGCAGCCGGGGAGGGGGGGCGGCCTACAATGAGCAGTTCTTC. It translates to CASSRGGGAAYNEQFF.

J is TRBJ1-1 and V is TRBV7-2; D is perhaps TRBD1 (6 bases). The germline V gene encodes CDR1 SGHTA and CDR2 FQGNSA. V was clipped by 2 bases and J by 2 bases, with 9 bases between them. There are 14 residues in the CDR3. This CDR3 is CASSLSQGNTEAFF. For the CDR3, the DNA is TGTGCCAGCAGCTTATCACAGGGCAACACTGAAGCTTTCTTT.

V is TRBV5-6 and J is TRBJ2-3; 8 bases align to TRBD1. Germline values: CDR1 SGHDT, CDR2 YYEEEE. V trimming: 2 bases; J trimming: 5 bases; junction bases outside the gene matches: 7. CDR3 size: 15 residues. CDR3 sequence reads: CASSFFDRGIDTQYF. The CDR3 DNA sequence: TGTGCCAGCAGCTTCTTCGACAGGGGTATAGATACGCAGTATTTT.

The chain links TRBV7-8 to TRBJ2-3; tentative D call: TRBD2 (5 bases). With 5 bases removed from V and 6 bases from J, the gap between germline ends came to 15 bases. The CDR3 is made up of 14 amino acids. Per germline, CDR1 SGHVS and CDR2 FQNEAQ. CDR3 nucleotides: TGTGCCAGCAGCGACCCCCACGGGGATGATACGCAGTATTTT. Its translation is CASSDPHGDDTQYF.

The sample holds a few counts of this clone. The chain couples TRBV7-3 to TRBJ1-4; 9 nucleotides agree with TRBD1. V lost 5 bases and J lost 8; bases outside the gene matches: 6. CDR3 size: 14 residues. Germline V gene lookup returns CDR1 SGHTA and CDR2 FQGTGA. CDR3 coding DNA: TGTGCCAGCAGCCCCTCTGGACAGGGGGAAAAACTGTTTTTT. Translating gives CASSPSGQGEKLFF.

This clone showed up just a few times. The V call is TRBV29-1, the J call TRBJ2-1, with 7 bases that match TRBD1. Trimming at V came to 5 bases and at J to 9 bases, leaving 7 bases not matched to a gene. Germline CDR1 and CDR2: SQVTM and ANQGSEA. There are 12 residues in the CDR3. The chain's CDR3 is CSVQQGRGEQFF. The CDR3, as DNA: TGCAGCGTTCAACAGGGGCGCGGTGAGCAGTTCTTC.

The chain uses TRBV5-1 and TRBJ1-2; 7 bases fit TRBD1. The CDR3 runs to 13 residues. V lost 4 bases and J lost 6; bases outside the gene matches: 6. Germline V gene data show CDR1 as SGHRS and CDR2 as YFSETQ. DNA for the CDR3: TGCGCCAGCAGCCAGACAGGGTGGGATGGCTACACCTTC. It encodes CASSQTGWDGYTF. Based on the CDR3 plus reference TRBV5-1 and TRBJ1-2, the full variable domain is KAGVTQTPRYLIKTRGQQVTLSCSPISGHRSVSWYQQTPGQGLQFLFEYFSETQRNKGNFPGRFSGRQFSNSRSEMNVSTLELGDSALYLCASSQTGWDGYTFGSGTRLTVV.

This clone was observed a few times. This sample also contains other DNA sequences that code for the same CDR3. This sequence joins TRBV19 and TRBJ2-1; TRBD1 is a possible D gene (5 bases). The CDR3 covers 15 residues. Per the germline V gene, CDR1 is LNHDA and CDR2 is SQIVND (reference sequence). V lost 3 bases to trimming and J lost 3 bases, with 12 bases between them. CDR3 sequence: CASSIGAGGYNEQFF. In DNA form, the CDR3 reads TGTGCCAGTAGTATTGGGGCAGGTGGCTACAATGAGCAGTTCTTC.

A few counts support this clone. The chain uses TRBV9 and TRBJ2-5, with no clear D. The germline V gene has CDR1 SGDLS and CDR2 YYNGEE. The CDR3 loop spans 15 amino acids. Trimming removed 0 bases at V and 5 bases at J, with 14 bases between. The CDR3 spells CASSVAQAPWETQYF. The CDR3, as DNA: TGTGCCAGCAGCGTAGCCCAGGCCCCGTGGGAGACCCAGTACTTC.

This chain connects TRBV4-1 to TRBJ2-7; tentative D call: TRBD2 (5 bases). Germline CDR1 is MGHRA and CDR2 is YSYEKL. This CDR3 region has 15 residues. V was clipped by 7 bases and J by 1 base, with 17 bases between them. The CDR3 sequence is CASTPSAGMSYEQYF. In DNA form, the CDR3 reads TGCGCCAGCACCCCGAGCGCCGGGATGTCCTACGAGCAGTACTTC.

The J gene is TRBJ2-1, the V gene TRBV14, with 9 bases lining up with TRBD2. This CDR3 spans 18 amino acids. The V gene's germline CDR1 is SGHDN and CDR2 FVKESK. The J segment lost 0 bases and the V segment lost 1 base, leaving 7 bases of the junction unmatched. DNA for the CDR3: TGTGCCAGCAGCCAAGGAAGGCTAGCGGGGTTCTCCTACAATGAGCAGTTCTTC. It encodes CASSQGRLAGFSYNEQFF.

The rearrangement links TRBV5-1 to TRBJ2-1, with D possibly being TRBD2 (5 bases). CDR1 and CDR2 (germline): SGHRS, YFSETQ. The CDR3 spans 14 residues. V shed 0 bases and J shed 7 bases, with 11 bases lying between them. For the CDR3, the DNA is TGCGCCAGCAGCTTGGCCTCTTCGGGGAATGAGCAGTTCTTC. Translated, it gives CASSLASSGNEQFF. The full variable domain, with the rest looked up from reference TRBV5-1 and TRBJ2-1, is KAGVTQTPRYLIKTRGQQVTLSCSPISGHRSVSWYQQTPGQGLQFLFEYFSETQRNKGNFPGRFSGRQFSNSRSEMNVSTLELGDSALYLCASSLASSGNEQFFGPGTRLTVL.

The genes are TRBV29-1 and TRBJ2-3, with D uncertain. Trimming took off 4 bases at V and 5 bases at J, with 7 bases between the two ends. The CDR3 is 11 residues long. Germline V gene sequence: CDR1 SQVTM, CDR2 ANQGSEA. DNA for the CDR3: TGCAGCGTTGTGGTACTAGATACGCAGTATTTT. Translated: CSVVVLDTQYF.

There are a few counts of this clone. The chain employs TRBV11-2 and TRBJ2-2; 7 nucleotides agree with TRBD1. CDR1 and CDR2 (germline): SGHAT, FQNNGV. CDR3 length equals 15 residues. The V gene end was trimmed by 5 bases and the J gene end by 3 bases; junction bases not matched to a gene: 6. The CDR3 DNA follows: TGTGCCAGCAGCCACCGGGACAGATACACCGGGGAGCTGTTTTTT. Protein sequence: CASSHRDRYTGELFF.

This clone was seen a handful of times. J is TRBJ2-7 and V is TRBV5-1; 8 bases are a match to TRBD1. The CDR3 sequence is 16 residues long. After removal of 2 bases from V and 0 bases from J, the junction contained 7 bases not matched to a gene. Germline CDR1 and CDR2: SGHRS and YFSETQ. CDR3 sequence (DNA): TGCGCCAGCAGCTTAACAGGGGGGCTGAGCTCCTACGAGCAGTACTTC. It codes for CASSLTGGLSSYEQYF. The entire variable domain, with the rest obtained from reference TRBV5-1 and TRBJ2-7, is as follows: KAGVTQTPRYLIKTRGQQVTLSCSPISGHRSVSWYQQTPGQGLQFLFEYFSETQRNKGNFPGRFSGRQFSNSRSEMNVSTLELGDSALYLCASSLTGGLSSYEQYFGPGTRLTVT.

This clone was detected only a few times. The chain combines TRBV4-2 with TRBJ2-1; TRBD2 aligns across 9 bases. The CDR3 sequence is 16 residues long. Trimming removed 7 bases from V and 8 bases from J; junction bases left unmatched: 15. From germline, CDR1 is LGHNA and CDR2 YNFKEQ. The CDR3 sequence: CASTPMGRGGLDEQFF. CDR3 bases: TGTGCCAGCACCCCCATGGGGCGGGGGGGCCTCGATGAGCAGTTCTTC.

This clone was picked up a small number of times. The rearrangement links TRBV2 to TRBJ1-1; TRBD1 matches at 10 bases. Germline CDR1 is SNHLY and CDR2 is FYNNEI. CDR3 length equals 14 residues. With V trimmed by 5 bases and J by 5 bases, 5 bases remained unmatched. The CDR3 loop is CASSSTGGWTEAFF. The CDR3 bases are TGTGCCAGCAGTTCGACAGGGGGCTGGACTGAAGCTTTCTTT. Combining the CDR3 with reference TRBV2 and TRBJ1-1 gives the whole variable domain EPEVTQTPSHQVTQMGQEVILRCVPISNHLYFYWYRQILGQKVEFLVSFYNNEISEKSEIFDDQFSVERPDGSNFTLKIRSTKLEDSAMYFCASSSTGGWTEAFFGQGTRLTVV.

V gene TRBV11-1 combines with J gene TRBJ2-1; TRBD2 is a possible D gene (5 bases). The germline V gene has CDR1 SGHAT and CDR2 FQDESV (reference sequence). CDR3 size: 17 residues. Between the trimmed V and J ends, which lost 5 bases and 7 bases, there was a span of 24 bases. The CDR3 DNA reads TGTGCCAGCAGCCCCCGAAGAGGGCTCCAAGGTCGGAATGAGCAGTTCTTC. It yields the protein CASSPRRGLQGRNEQFF.